Each of the 5 T cell receptor beta chains below was sequenced from the same sample in a study of T-cell reconstitution after alpha-beta-depleted transplantation in children. For TCRbeta, the library was prepared with unique molecular identifiers. TCRdb re-called the PCR reads with MiXCR, one entry per CDR3 protein. The table has around 600,000 distinct CDR3 sequences, under 30% seen once; the top ten hold less than 15%. The specimen was PBMCs, mostly from graft donor cells, collected 360 days after TCRalphabeta/CD19-depleted stem cell transplant. The origin of the receptors is a boy younger than two who had a stem cell transplant for acute myeloid leukemia, so the T cells may come from the graft donor.

The chain has TRBV20-1 and TRBJ1-2, with 7 bases fitting TRBD1. From germline, CDR1 is DFQATT and CDR2 SNEGSKA (reference sequence). V lost 3 bases and J lost 4; bases outside the gene matches: 5. CDR3 length: 13 residues. CDR3 protein: CSARGDRIYGYTF. The CDR3 DNA follows: TGCAGTGCTAGGGGGGACAGAATCTATGGCTACACCTTC.

The CDR3: CSARRPTMYGYTF. Written as DNA, the CDR3 is TGCAGTGCTAGACGTCCCACGATGTATGGCTACACCTTC. This chain joins TRBV20-1 and TRBJ1-2, with unresolved D. V was pared by 2 bases and J by 5 bases, with 12 bases between. Germline loops: CDR1 DFQATT, CDR2 SNEGSKA (reference sequence). The CDR3 contains 13 residues.

This clonotype was counted a few times. This chain joins TRBV5-1 and TRBJ2-1, with TRBD1 matching over 10 bases. CDR1 and CDR2 (germline): SGHRS, YFSETQ. The length of the CDR3 is 15 residues. The trim removed 8 bases at V and 5 bases at J, leaving 10 bases unmatched. The CDR3 DNA follows: TGCGCCAGTATACCGACAGGGGGCCTTAACAATGAGCAGTTCTTC. Protein product: CASIPTGGLNNEQFF.

This clonotype has a handful of counts. The chain joins TRBV20-1 to TRBJ2-1; TRBD2 aligns across 10 bases. The CDR3 runs 16 residues. Germline loops: CDR1 DFQATT, CDR2 SNEGSKA (reference sequence). V was pared by 0 bases and J by 7 bases, with 9 bases of the junction left unmatched. CDR3 nucleotide sequence: TGCAGTGCTAGAGATCCCCCAGCGGGGGGGCCGAATGAGCAGTTCTTC. Translation gives CSARDPPAGGPNEQFF.

This clonotype was found a few times. In DNA, the CDR3 is TGCAGTGCCAGGGGGGGGTACTATGGCTACACCTTC. It encodes CSARGGYYGYTF. The chain employs TRBV20-1 and TRBJ1-2; TRBD1 agrees at 7 bases. The V gene's germline CDR1 is DFQATT and CDR2 SNEGSKA (reference sequence). Trimming removed 6 bases from V and 3 bases from J; junction bases left unmatched: 4. The CDR3 contains 12 residues.